The 4 T cell receptor beta chains presented below share a single source sample, sequenced in a study of cytomegalovirus exposure and HLA in healthy donors. The PCR was carried out with 60 Vbeta primers and 13 Jbeta primers. Sequencing used immunoSEQ multiplex PCR; TCRdb keeps in-frame clones, though not all of them. In the table there are some 120,000 clones, 65% to 75% of which are singletons. Material for sequencing was PBMCs. The source of these receptors is a woman aged 50 to 60 in good health and CMV-seropositive.

This chain links TRBV11-2 with TRBJ2-3; 14 bases line up with TRBD2. CDR1 and CDR2 from the germline V gene are SGHAT and FQNNGV. The trim removed 5 bases at V and 7 bases at J, leaving 5 bases unmatched. The CDR3 length is 15 residues. The CDR3 nucleotides read TGTGCCAGCAGCCCCCGGACTAGCGGGGGGAATACGCAGTATTTT. Protein: CASSPRTSGGNTQYF.

This clone showed up just a few times. This chain connects TRBV2 to TRBJ1-2; 7 bases are a match to TRBD1. This CDR3 is 13 amino acids long. Germline V gene data show CDR1 as SNHLY and CDR2 as FYNNEI. Trimming removed 5 bases from V and 3 bases from J; junction bases left unmatched: 3. CDR3 DNA: TGTGCCAGCAGTCGGACAGGCCACTATGGCTACACCTTC. The encoded protein is CASSRTGHYGYTF.

The gene calls are TRBV10-3 and TRBJ2-7; D is unclear. Germline CDR1 is ENHRY and CDR2 is SYGVKD. The CDR3 has 14 residues. The germline V and J ends were trimmed by 4 bases and 2 bases, with 12 bases remaining between them. The CDR3 nucleotides are TGTGCCATCAGTGCGAACGGTCCGACCTACGAGCAGTACTTC. It codes for CAISANGPTYEQYF.

CDR3 nucleotide sequence: TGTGCTAGTGGTTTGGCCCCAGGGGGAGGCTACACCTTC. It yields the protein CASGLAPGGGYTF. The chain is built from TRBV12-5 and TRBJ1-2; 7 bases line up with TRBD1. Germline V gives CDR1 LGHNT, CDR2 FRNRAP. Trimming at V came to 1 base and at J to 8 bases, leaving 4 bases not matched to a gene. The CDR3 totals 13 residues.